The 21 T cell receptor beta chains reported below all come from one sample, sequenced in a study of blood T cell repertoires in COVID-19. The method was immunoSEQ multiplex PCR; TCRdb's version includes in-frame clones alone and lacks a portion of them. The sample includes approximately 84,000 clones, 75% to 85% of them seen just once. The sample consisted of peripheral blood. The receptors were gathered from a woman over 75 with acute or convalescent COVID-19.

The CDR3 bases are TGTGCCATCAGGGGACAGGGTCAGTACAATGAGCAGTTCTTC. As protein: CAIRGQGQYNEQFF. The chain is built from TRBV10-3 and TRBJ2-1, with 9 nucleotides matching TRBD1. Germline loops: CDR1 ENHRY, CDR2 SYGVKD. This CDR3 region has 14 residues. Unmatched junction bases numbered 4, after V lost 6 bases and J lost 4 bases.

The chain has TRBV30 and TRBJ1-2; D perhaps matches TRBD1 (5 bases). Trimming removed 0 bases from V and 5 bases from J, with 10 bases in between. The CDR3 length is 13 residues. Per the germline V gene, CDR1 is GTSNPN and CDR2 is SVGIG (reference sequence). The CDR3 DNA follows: TGTGCCTGGAGTGTACAGGCAGGGTATGGCTACACCTTC. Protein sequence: CAWSVQAGYGYTF.

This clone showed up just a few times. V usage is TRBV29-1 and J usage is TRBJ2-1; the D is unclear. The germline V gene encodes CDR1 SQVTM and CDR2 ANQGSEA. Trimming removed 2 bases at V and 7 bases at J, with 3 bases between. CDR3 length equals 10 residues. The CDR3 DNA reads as TGCAGCGTTGAACGTAATGAGCAGTTCTTC. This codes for CSVERNEQFF.

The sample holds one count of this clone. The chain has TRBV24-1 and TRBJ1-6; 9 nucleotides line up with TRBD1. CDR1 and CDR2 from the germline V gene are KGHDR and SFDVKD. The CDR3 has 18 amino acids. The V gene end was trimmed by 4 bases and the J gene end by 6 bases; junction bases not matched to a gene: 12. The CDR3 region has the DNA TGTGCCACCAGTGACCGAAAACAGGGGGCACGCATTAATTCACCCCTCCACTTT. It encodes CATSDRKQGARINSPLHF.

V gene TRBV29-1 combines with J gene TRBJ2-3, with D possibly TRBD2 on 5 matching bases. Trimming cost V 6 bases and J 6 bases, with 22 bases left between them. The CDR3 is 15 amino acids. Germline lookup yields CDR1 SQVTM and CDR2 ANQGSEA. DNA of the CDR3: TGCAGCGTCGTACCGCCACTAGGCCGATGGGATACGCAGTATTTT. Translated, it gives CSVVPPLGRWDTQYF.

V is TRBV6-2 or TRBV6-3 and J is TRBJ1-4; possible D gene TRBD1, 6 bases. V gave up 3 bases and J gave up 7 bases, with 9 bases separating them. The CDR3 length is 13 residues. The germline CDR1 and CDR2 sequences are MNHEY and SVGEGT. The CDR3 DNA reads TGTGCCAGCAGTTATGGGACACCTGAAAAACTGTTTTTT. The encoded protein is CASSYGTPEKLFF.

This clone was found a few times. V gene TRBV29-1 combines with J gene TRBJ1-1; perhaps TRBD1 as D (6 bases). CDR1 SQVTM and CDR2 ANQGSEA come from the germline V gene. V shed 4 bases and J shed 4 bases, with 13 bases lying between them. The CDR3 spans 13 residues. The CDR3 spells CSVAGYRATEAFF. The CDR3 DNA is TGCAGCGTTGCCGGCTACAGGGCCACTGAAGCTTTCTTT.

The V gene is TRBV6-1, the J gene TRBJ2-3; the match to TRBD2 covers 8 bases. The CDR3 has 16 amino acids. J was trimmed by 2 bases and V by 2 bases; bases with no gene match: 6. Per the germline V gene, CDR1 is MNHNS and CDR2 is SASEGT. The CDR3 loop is CASSELSGSTTDTQYF. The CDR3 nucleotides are TGTGCCAGCAGTGAACTCAGCGGGAGTACCACAGATACGCAGTATTTT.

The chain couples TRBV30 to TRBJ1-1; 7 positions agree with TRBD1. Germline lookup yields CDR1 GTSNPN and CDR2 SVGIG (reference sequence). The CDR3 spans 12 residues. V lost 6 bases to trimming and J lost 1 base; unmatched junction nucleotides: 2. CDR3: CACRGRNTEAFF. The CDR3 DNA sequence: TGTGCCTGCAGGGGGAGGAACACTGAAGCTTTCTTT.

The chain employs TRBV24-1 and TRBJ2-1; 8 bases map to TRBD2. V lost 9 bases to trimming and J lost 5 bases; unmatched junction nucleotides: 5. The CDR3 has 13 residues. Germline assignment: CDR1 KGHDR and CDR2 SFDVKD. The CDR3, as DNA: TGTGCCACCGTCGGGGGGGCCAACAATGAGCAGTTCTTC. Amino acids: CATVGGANNEQFF.

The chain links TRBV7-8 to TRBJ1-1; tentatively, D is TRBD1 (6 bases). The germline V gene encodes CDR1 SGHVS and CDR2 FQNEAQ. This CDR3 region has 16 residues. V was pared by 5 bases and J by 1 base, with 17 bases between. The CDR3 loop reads CASSPRRPGQNTEAFF. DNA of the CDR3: TGTGCCAGCAGCCCGCGGCGACCGGGACAGAACACTGAAGCTTTCTTT.

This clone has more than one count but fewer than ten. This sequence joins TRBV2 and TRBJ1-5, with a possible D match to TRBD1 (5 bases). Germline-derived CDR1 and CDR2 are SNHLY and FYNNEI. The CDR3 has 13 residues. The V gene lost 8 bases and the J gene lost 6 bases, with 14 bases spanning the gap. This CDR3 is CASGQGLRQPQHF. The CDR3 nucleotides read TGTGCCAGCGGTCAGGGTTTGCGTCAGCCCCAGCATTTT.

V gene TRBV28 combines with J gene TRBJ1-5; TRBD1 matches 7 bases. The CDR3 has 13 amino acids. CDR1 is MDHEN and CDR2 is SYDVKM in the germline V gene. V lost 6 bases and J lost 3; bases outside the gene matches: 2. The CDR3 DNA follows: TGTGCCAGCAGAACAGGGGCCAATCAGCCCCAGCATTTT. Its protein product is CASRTGANQPQHF.

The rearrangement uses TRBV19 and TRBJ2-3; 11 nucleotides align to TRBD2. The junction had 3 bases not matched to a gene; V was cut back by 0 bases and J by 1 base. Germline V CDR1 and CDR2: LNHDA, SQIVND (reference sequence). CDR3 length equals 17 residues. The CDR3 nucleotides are TGTGCCAGTAGTATAGATTTACTAGCGGGGGGCACAGATACGCAGTATTTT. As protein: CASSIDLLAGGTDTQYF.

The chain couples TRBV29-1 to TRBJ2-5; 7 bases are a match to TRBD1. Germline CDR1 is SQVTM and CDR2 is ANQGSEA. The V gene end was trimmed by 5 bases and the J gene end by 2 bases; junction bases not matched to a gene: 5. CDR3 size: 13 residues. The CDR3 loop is CSVTRTGQETQYF. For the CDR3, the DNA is TGCAGCGTTACACGGACAGGACAAGAGACCCAGTACTTC.

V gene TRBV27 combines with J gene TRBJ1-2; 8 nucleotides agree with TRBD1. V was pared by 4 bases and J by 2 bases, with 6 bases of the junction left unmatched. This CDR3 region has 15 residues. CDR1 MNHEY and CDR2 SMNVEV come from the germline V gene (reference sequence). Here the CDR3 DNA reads TGTGCCAGCAGTTGGACAGGGTCGAGAAACTATGGCTACACCTTC. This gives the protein CASSWTGSRNYGYTF.

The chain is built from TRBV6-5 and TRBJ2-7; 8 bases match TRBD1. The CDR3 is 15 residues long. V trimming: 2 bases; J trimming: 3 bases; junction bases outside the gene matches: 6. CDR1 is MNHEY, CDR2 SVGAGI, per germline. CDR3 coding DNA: TGTGCCAGCAGTTACGATCGGGACAGGAGCTACGAGCAGTACTTC. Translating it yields CASSYDRDRSYEQYF.

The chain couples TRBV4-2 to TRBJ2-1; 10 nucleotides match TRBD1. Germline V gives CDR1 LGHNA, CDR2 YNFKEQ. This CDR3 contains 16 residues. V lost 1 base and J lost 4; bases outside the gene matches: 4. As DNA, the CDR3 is TGTGCCAGCAGCCAAGTTTGGGACAGGGGATACAATGAGCAGTTCTTC. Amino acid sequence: CASSQVWDRGYNEQFF.

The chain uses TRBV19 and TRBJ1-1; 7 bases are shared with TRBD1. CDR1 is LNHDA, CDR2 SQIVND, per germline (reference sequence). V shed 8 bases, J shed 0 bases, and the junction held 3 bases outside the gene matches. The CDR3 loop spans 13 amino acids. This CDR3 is CASRQGLNTEAFF. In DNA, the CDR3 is TGTGCCAGTCGACAGGGACTGAACACTGAAGCTTTCTTT.

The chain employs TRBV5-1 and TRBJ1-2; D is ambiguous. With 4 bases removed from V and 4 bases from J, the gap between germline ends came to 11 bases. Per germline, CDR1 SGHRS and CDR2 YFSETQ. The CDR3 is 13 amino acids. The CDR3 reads CASSDTRGYGYTF. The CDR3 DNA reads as TGCGCCAGCAGCGACACCCGGGGCTATGGCTACACCTTC.

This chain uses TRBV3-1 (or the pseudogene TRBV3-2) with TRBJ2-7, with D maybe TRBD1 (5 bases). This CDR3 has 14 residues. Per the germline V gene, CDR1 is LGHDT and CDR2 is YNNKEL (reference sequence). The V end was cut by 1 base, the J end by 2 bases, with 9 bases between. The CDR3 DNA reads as TGTGCCAGCAGCCAAGCCGGACAAGCCTACGAGCAGTACTTC. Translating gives CASSQAGQAYEQYF.